These 25 T cell receptor beta chains were all obtained from the same sample, sequenced in a study of CD8+ T cells in alopecia areata (dated by TCRdb to 2016 to 2019). To prepare the library, the immunoSEQ multiplex PCR assay was applied. To provide template for TCR sequencing, every sample had RNA extracted and reverse transcribed into cDNA. Drawn from immuneACCESS, this table holds only the in-frame rearrangements with V and J called that TCRdb kept. Clones are partly lost; checked studies trace under half to an unresolved V gene and leave the rest unexplained. This sample has about 200,000 clones in its table, and around 50% of those were observed once. 4.9% of the sample is in the top ten clones. Sequenced sample: CD8+ T cells sorted from blood. The receptors were sampled from a human donor in good health.

This clone was detected only once. V and J are TRBV30 and TRBJ2-1; possible D gene TRBD2, 5 bases. Trimming removed 2 bases at V and 3 bases at J, with 14 bases between. This CDR3 is 15 amino acids long. The germline gives CDR1 GTSNPN, CDR2 SVGIG (reference sequence). The CDR3: CAWSPAARVYNEQFF. The CDR3 DNA sequence: TGTGCCTGGAGTCCAGCGGCTAGGGTCTACAATGAGCAGTTCTTC.

The V gene is TRBV29-1, the J gene TRBJ2-7, with TRBD1 matching 10 bases. The length of the CDR3 is 14 residues. The germline CDR1 and CDR2 sequences are SQVTM and ANQGSEA. Unmatched junction bases numbered 4, after V lost 3 bases and J lost 2 bases. The CDR3 loop is CSVDGTGDTYEQYF. CDR3 bases: TGCAGCGTTGATGGGACAGGGGATACCTACGAGCAGTACTTC.

The sample holds a few counts of this clone. This chain uses TRBV27 with TRBJ1-6; D not certain. V dropped 5 bases and J dropped 10 bases, with 12 bases sitting between them. Germline CDR1 and CDR2: MNHEY and SMNVEV (reference sequence). The CDR3 is 13 residues long. CDR3 DNA sequence: TGTGCCAGCAGTGCGGGGAGAGGCTCACCCCTCCACTTT. As protein: CASSAGRGSPLHF.

This clone was seen only a few times. The rearrangement joins TRBV13 to TRBJ1-2; perhaps TRBD1 as D (5 bases). Germline assignment: CDR1 PRHDT and CDR2 FYEKMQ (reference sequence). CDR3 size: 14 residues. V gave up 5 bases and J gave up 5 bases, with 15 bases separating them. CDR3 in amino acids: CASSPRGVGYGYTF. CDR3 DNA: TGTGCCAGCAGCCCTCGGGGGGTTGGGTATGGCTACACCTTC. The full variable domain, its missing parts supplied by reference TRBV13 and TRBJ1-2, is AAGVIQSPRHLIKEKRETATLKCYPIPRHDTVYWYQQGPGQDPQFLISFYEKMQSDKGSIPDRFSAQQFSDYHSELNMSSLELGDSALYFCASSPRGVGYGYTFGSGTRLTVV.

This chain's CDR3 is CASSPGQANTGELFF. The CDR3 coding sequence is TGTGCCAGTAGCCCCGGACAAGCGAACACCGGGGAGCTGTTTTTT. The rearrangement joins TRBV19 to TRBJ2-2; D might be TRBD1 (5 bases). Germline V lookup: CDR1 LNHDA, CDR2 SQIVND (reference sequence). V shed 6 bases and J shed 0 bases, with 11 bases lying between them. The CDR3 has 15 residues.

The rearrangement joins TRBV7-2 to TRBJ1-5; 11 nucleotides align to TRBD1. The V gene end was trimmed by 4 bases and the J gene end by 5 bases; junction bases not matched to a gene: 7. Germline CDR1 and CDR2: SGHTA and FQGNSA. CDR3 size: 16 residues. The CDR3 DNA follows: TGTGCCAGCAGCTCGACTGGGACAGGGGGTCATCAGCCCCAGCATTTT. Its translation: CASSSTGTGGHQPQHF.

This clone was seen a single time. The V and J genes are TRBV5-1 and TRBJ2-7, with no clear D. V lost 3 bases and J lost 7, with 8 bases in between. Per the germline V gene, CDR1 is SGHRS and CDR2 is YFSETQ. This CDR3 spans 11 amino acids. Here the CDR3 DNA reads TGCGCCAGCAGCTCGGGTAGGGAGCAGTACTTC. This codes for CASSSGREQYF.

This clone was observed a handful of times. The chain recombines TRBV5-1 with TRBJ2-7, with 9 bases aligning to TRBD1. The CDR3 consists of 14 residues. The germline CDR1 and CDR2 sequences are SGHRS and YFSETQ. After removal of 4 bases from V and 5 bases from J, the junction contained 7 bases not matched to a gene. CDR3 nucleotides: TGCGCCAGCAGCCCTCGGGACAGGGCCGACGAGCAGTACTTC. This codes for CASSPRDRADEQYF.

V and J are TRBV14 and TRBJ1-5; D not resolved. Per the germline V gene, CDR1 is SGHDN and CDR2 is FVKESK. Trimming left V 4 bases short and J 4 bases short, with 8 bases between. This CDR3 contains 13 residues. Written as DNA, the CDR3 is TGTGCCAGCAGCCCCGGACGAAATCAGCCCCAGCATTTT. Translation: CASSPGRNQPQHF.

The chain has TRBV7-9 and TRBJ1-1; 9 nucleotides match TRBD1. Germline CDR1 and CDR2: SEHNR and FQNEAQ (reference sequence). Losses at the gene ends were 5 bases for V and 3 bases for J; bases not matched to a gene: 7. The CDR3 spans 15 residues. CDR3 in DNA: TGTGCCAGCAGCCGAGGACAGGGGCGGGACACTGAAGCTTTCTTT. Its translation is CASSRGQGRDTEAFF.

This chain connects TRBV30 to TRBJ1-1; 7 bases are a match to TRBD1. In germline, CDR1 is GTSNPN, CDR2 SVGIG (reference sequence). Trimming at V came to 4 bases and at J to 0 bases, leaving 2 bases not matched to a gene. The length of the CDR3 is 13 residues. The CDR3 is CAWTGGLNTEAFF. In nucleotides, the CDR3 is TGTGCCTGGACAGGGGGTCTGAACACTGAAGCTTTCTTT.

This clone has a handful of counts. The rearrangement links TRBV29-1 to TRBJ1-5, with D possibly matching TRBD1 (5 bases). CDR3 length: 12 amino acids. Deletions cut 7 bases from V and 2 bases from J, with 9 bases between. Germline values: CDR1 SQVTM, CDR2 ANQGSEA. CDR3 coding DNA: TGCAGCGGGTCCAGGGGCAATCAGCCCCAGCATTTT. It encodes CSGSRGNQPQHF.

Worth noting for this clone: The identical CDR3 is also encoded by other nucleotide sequences in the sample. The rearrangement uses TRBV5-6 and TRBJ2-1, with D unclear. CDR3 length equals 12 residues. The V gene's germline CDR1 is SGHDT and CDR2 YYEEEE. V was cut by 1 base and J by 5 bases, with 4 bases left in between. The CDR3 region has the DNA TGTGCCAGCAGCTTGAGTGACAATGAGCAGTTCTTC. Translating it yields CASSLSDNEQFF.

The rearrangement uses TRBV27 and TRBJ1-2; D perhaps matches TRBD1 (6 bases). V was cut by 8 bases and J by 5 bases, with 9 bases left in between. The CDR3 has 11 residues. The germline V gene has CDR1 MNHEY and CDR2 SMNVEV (reference sequence). The CDR3 DNA reads TGTGCCAGCGGCCAGGGGTATGGCTACACCTTC. This gives the protein CASGQGYGYTF.

With regard to this clone: The same CDR3 arises from other DNA sequences in this sample as well. The chain links TRBV7-9 to TRBJ1-2; D unclear. CDR3 length equals 13 residues. The germline V gene encodes CDR1 SEHNR and CDR2 FQNEAQ (reference sequence). Trimming stripped 0 bases from V and 2 bases from J, with 4 bases between. The CDR3 DNA is TGTGCCAGCAGCTTAGCGGGCAACTATGGCTACACCTTC. Translating gives CASSLAGNYGYTF. The variable domain in full, completed from reference TRBV7-9 and TRBJ1-2, reads DTGVSQNPRHKITKRGQNVTFRCDPISEHNRLYWYRQTLGQGPEFLTYFQNEAQLEKSRLLSDRFSAERPKGSFSTLEIQRTEQGDSAMYLCASSLAGNYGYTFGSGTRLTVV.

This clone came up once. The V gene is TRBV27, the J gene TRBJ1-2, with 9 positions matching TRBD1. The CDR3 covers 17 residues. Germline CDR1 is MNHEY and CDR2 is SMNVEV (reference sequence). V shed 4 bases, J shed 0 bases, and the junction held 9 bases outside the gene matches. In DNA, the CDR3 is TGTGCCAGCAGTTACGGGACAGGGCGGGATTCTAACTATGGCTACACCTTC. Residues: CASSYGTGRDSNYGYTF.

This clone was seen only a few times. The chain uses TRBV5-1 and TRBJ1-1; D uncertain. V was trimmed by 3 bases and J by 4 bases, leaving 10 bases between them. The CDR3 length is 13 residues. Germline CDR1 and CDR2: SGHRS and YFSETQ. The CDR3 loop is CASSSGGGTEAFF. Here the CDR3 DNA reads TGCGCCAGCAGCTCGGGAGGCGGCACTGAAGCTTTCTTT.

J is TRBJ2-1 and V is TRBV29-1, with a possible D match to TRBD1 (6 bases). CDR3 size: 11 residues. V was clipped by 6 bases and J by 5 bases, with 8 bases between them. Per germline, CDR1 SQVTM and CDR2 ANQGSEA. The CDR3 DNA reads TGCAGCGTGGGACACAACAATGAGCAGTTCTTC. The encoded protein is CSVGHNNEQFF.

The rearrangement links TRBV27 to TRBJ1-6; D possibly corresponds to TRBD1 (6 bases). V was clipped by 1 base and J by 14 bases, with 12 bases between them. The CDR3 spans 13 residues. CDR1 is MNHEY and CDR2 is SMNVEV in the germline V gene (reference sequence). This chain's CDR3 is CASSLLTGATLHF. CDR3 in DNA: TGTGCCAGCAGTTTATTGACGGGGGCAACCCTCCACTTT.

The chain employs TRBV18 and TRBJ1-1; D unclear. The CDR3 runs to 12 residues. V was clipped by 5 bases and J by 1 base, with 5 bases between them. The germline CDR1 and CDR2 sequences are KGHSH and LQKENI. CDR3: CASSTENTEAFF. The CDR3 nucleotides read TGTGCCAGCTCAACCGAGAACACTGAAGCTTTCTTT.

J is TRBJ1-4 and V is TRBV4-1, with D possibly being TRBD1 (5 bases). Germline V gene sequence: CDR1 MGHRA, CDR2 YSYEKL. This CDR3 has 15 amino acids. The ends were cut back, 4 bases at V and 14 bases at J, with 23 bases in the middle. CDR3 sequence (DNA): TGCGCCAGCAGCCTTCTGAACGGCGGGGGTTCATGGCTGTTTTTT. Its protein product is CASSLLNGGGSWLFF.

The chain couples TRBV6-5 to TRBJ2-5; D is perhaps TRBD1 (5 bases). Per germline, CDR1 MNHEY and CDR2 SVGAGI. The CDR3 is 15 residues long. Trimming cost V 0 bases and J 5 bases, with 13 bases left between them. CDR3 in DNA: TGTGCCAGCAGTTACTCGAGTGGGGCCCGGGAGACCCAGTACTTC. Protein sequence: CASSYSSGARETQYF.

There are a few counts of this clone. This sequence joins TRBV5-1 and TRBJ2-7; a weak D match, TRBD1 (5 bases). V was trimmed by 4 bases and J by 5 bases, leaving 16 bases between them. This CDR3 region has 14 residues. Germline CDR1 reads SGHRS; CDR2 reads YFSETQ. The CDR3, as DNA: TGCGCCAGCAGCCGCCTATATGACAGTGACGAGCAGTACTTC. Protein: CASSRLYDSDEQYF. Filled out from reference TRBV5-1 and TRBJ2-7, the complete variable domain reads KAGVTQTPRYLIKTRGQQVTLSCSPISGHRSVSWYQQTPGQGLQFLFEYFSETQRNKGNFPGRFSGRQFSNSRSEMNVSTLELGDSALYLCASSRLYDSDEQYFGPGTRLTVT.

The chain joins TRBV27 to TRBJ2-1; TRBD1 matches at 7 bases. The germline CDR1 and CDR2 sequences are MNHEY and SMNVEV (reference sequence). After removal of 8 bases from V and 4 bases from J, the junction contained 8 bases not matched to a gene. The CDR3 is 14 residues long. CDR3 residues: CASGGQNRYNEQFF. CDR3 nucleotides: TGTGCCAGCGGGGGACAGAACCGTTACAATGAGCAGTTCTTC.

Only a few counts were recorded for this clone. The CDR3: CASSRGTSNTEAFF. CDR3 coding DNA: TGTGCCAGTAGTCGGGGGACTTCGAACACTGAAGCTTTCTTT. The rearrangement joins TRBV19 to TRBJ1-1, with TRBD1 as a possible D gene (5 bases). Germline-derived CDR1 and CDR2 are LNHDA and SQIVND (reference sequence). V was shortened by 5 bases and J by 1 base, with 11 bases between the two germline ends. CDR3 size: 14 residues.